These T cell receptor beta chains were read from a single sample in a study of blood T cell repertoires in COVID-19. TCRdb's copy holds only in-frame clones and misses some; the assay was immunoSEQ multiplex PCR. The sample carries around 150,000 clones, 77% recorded once. Material for sequencing was peripheral blood. These receptor sequences come from a woman aged 50 to 65 with active or convalescent COVID-19. The CDR3 runs from the conserved cysteine through the conserved F or W. Fields, in order: clone size, J gene, V gene, D gene, CDR3 protein, CDR3 DNA. D genes are given only for firm matches. A row's size may be missing; if present it is once, few, many or a size class.

size: NA; J: TRBJ1-5; V: TRBV29-1; D: NA; CDR3: CSAPDRGNQPQHF; DNA: TGCAGCGCTCCGGACAGAGGCAATCAGCCCCAGCATTTT
size: NA; J: TRBJ2-3; V: TRBV28; D: NA; CDR3: CASSGGGSTDTQYF; DNA: TGTGCCTCATCCGGCGGAGGCAGCACAGATACGCAGTATTTT
size: NA; J: TRBJ1-5; V: TRBV6-5; D: TRBD1; CDR3: CASRPGTGVFQPQHF; DNA: TGTGCCAGCCGCCCGGGGACAGGGGTATTTCAGCCCCAGCATTTT
size: once; J: TRBJ2-1; V: TRBV4-3; D: NA; CDR3: CASSQVRGRTYEQFF; DNA: TGCGCCAGCAGCCAAGTTCGGGGGAGGACCTATGAGCAGTTCTTC
size: few; J: TRBJ1-1; V: TRBV3-1/TRBV3-2; D: NA; CDR3: CASTPRGENTEAFF; DNA: TGTGCCAGCACCCCGCGGGGAGAGAACACTGAAGCTTTCTTT
size: NA; J: TRBJ2-2; V: TRBV25-1; D: TRBD2; CDR3: CASSVSGRASGTGELFF; DNA: TGTGCCAGCAGTGTTAGCGGGAGGGCCTCTGGCACCGGGGAGCTGTTTTTT
size: NA; J: TRBJ1-2; V: TRBV6-5; D: NA; CDR3: CASSYAGGGNYGYTF; DNA: TGTGCCAGCAGTTACGCCGGGGGAGGCAACTATGGCTACACCTTC
size: NA; J: TRBJ1-6; V: TRBV6-2/TRBV6-3; D: TRBD1; CDR3: CASSITGDYNSPLHF; DNA: TGTGCCAGCAGTATTACAGGGGATTACAATTCACCCCTCCACTTT
size: NA; J: TRBJ2-3; V: TRBV7-2; D: NA; CDR3: CASSPGRGGRTDTQYF; DNA: TGTGCCAGCAGCCCGGGGAGAGGGGGTCGCACAGATACGCAGTATTTT
size: NA; J: TRBJ1-1; V: TRBV18; D: NA; CDR3: CASSPPSPGPTEAFF; DNA: TGTGCCAGCTCACCACCGAGTCCAGGGCCCACTGAAGCTTTCTTT
size: NA; J: TRBJ2-5; V: TRBV11-2; D: TRBD2; CDR3: CASSPGTSGQQETQYF; DNA: TGTGCCAGCAGCCCTGGGACTAGCGGGCAACAAGAGACCCAGTACTTC
size: NA; J: TRBJ2-3; V: TRBV7-2; D: TRBD2; CDR3: CASSLSASGAGADTQYF; DNA: TGTGCCAGCAGCTTAAGTGCTAGCGGGGCAGGGGCAGATACGCAGTATTTT
size: NA; J: TRBJ1-1; V: TRBV4-3; D: NA; CDR3: CASSQGMTGVNTEAFF; DNA: TGCGCCAGCAGCCAAGGTATGACGGGGGTGAACACTGAAGCTTTCTTT
size: NA; J: TRBJ2-1; V: TRBV19; D: TRBD1; CDR3: CASSHRQGTYNEQFF; DNA: TGTGCCAGTAGTCACCGACAGGGAACATACAATGAGCAGTTCTTC
size: NA; J: TRBJ2-1; V: TRBV21-1; D: NA; CDR3: CASTLWAPDRGNEQFF; DNA: TGTGCCAGCACCCTTTGGGCCCCCGACAGGGGCAATGAGCAGTTCTTC
size: once; J: TRBJ2-7; V: TRBV6-4; D: NA; CDR3: CASRCCGQYF; DNA: TGTGCCAGCCGGTGCTGCGGGCAGTACTTC
size: NA; J: TRBJ1-1; V: TRBV9; D: TRBD1; CDR3: CASSVVAQTGGNTEAFF; DNA: TGTGCCAGCAGCGTAGTTGCCCAGACAGGGGGCAACACTGAAGCTTTCTTT
size: once; J: TRBJ2-2; V: TRBV9; D: NA; CDR3: CASTNQRAGNTGELFF; DNA: TGTGCCAGCACCAACCAGAGGGCGGGAAACACCGGGGAGCTGTTTTTT
size: NA; J: TRBJ2-7; V: TRBV21-1; D: NA; CDR3: CASFERDYEQYF; DNA: TGTGCCAGCTTCGAAAGAGATTACGAGCAGTACTTC
size: NA; J: TRBJ1-2; V: TRBV23-1; D: NA; CDR3: CASSRPSGYGYTF; DNA: TGCGCCAGCAGCCGACCTTCAGGGTATGGCTACACCTTC
size: NA; J: TRBJ1-4; V: TRBV3-1/TRBV3-2; D: TRBD1; CDR3: CASSRQGANEKLFF; DNA: TGTGCCAGCAGTCGACAGGGAGCTAATGAAAAACTGTTTTTT
size: NA; J: TRBJ2-3; V: TRBV9; D: TRBD2; CDR3: CASSVGFSGRSTDTQYF; DNA: TGTGCCAGCAGCGTAGGTTTTAGCGGGCGGAGCACAGATACGCAGTATTTT
size: NA; J: TRBJ2-7; V: TRBV12-3/TRBV12-4; D: NA; CDR3: CASSPGQSYEQYF; DNA: TGTGCCAGCAGTCCTGGACAGAGTTACGAGCAGTACTTC
size: NA; J: TRBJ2-6; V: TRBV9; D: TRBD1; CDR3: CASSPRTGWTGANVLTF; DNA: TGTGCCAGCAGCCCCCGGACAGGTTGGACTGGGGCCAACGTCCTGACTTTC
size: NA; J: TRBJ2-2; V: TRBV6-4; D: TRBD1; CDR3: CASIATGESGELFF; DNA: TGTGCCAGCATCGCGACAGGGGAATCCGGGGAGCTGTTTTTT
size: NA; J: TRBJ1-5; V: TRBV6-5; D: NA; CDR3: CASRSSGFPNQPQHF; DNA: TGTGCCAGCAGGTCCTCAGGGTTCCCCAATCAGCCCCAGCATTTT
size: once; J: TRBJ1-1; V: TRBV18; D: NA; CDR3: CASSPRRTDSNTEAFF; DNA: TGTGCCAGCTCCCCCCGGAGGACAGACTCCAACACTGAAGCTTTCTTT
size: NA; J: TRBJ2-5; V: TRBV6-2/TRBV6-3; D: TRBD1; CDR3: CASSPRQGDWETQYF; DNA: TGTGCCAGCAGTCCCCGACAGGGTGATTGGGAGACCCAGTACTTC
size: NA; J: TRBJ2-2; V: TRBV7-9; D: TRBD1; CDR3: CASSSQGALVGELFF; DNA: TGTGCCAGCAGCTCCCAGGGGGCATTGGTCGGGGAGCTGTTTTTT
size: NA; J: TRBJ1-2; V: TRBV9; D: NA; CDR3: CASSSHHRQVDYGYTF; DNA: TGTGCCAGCAGCTCCCATCACCGACAGGTAGACTATGGCTACACCTTC
size: NA; J: TRBJ2-3; V: TRBV7-9; D: NA; CDR3: CASSLPPTSFSTDTQYF; DNA: TGTGCCAGCAGCTTACCCCCAACTAGCTTCAGCACAGATACGCAGTATTTT
size: NA; J: TRBJ1-1; V: TRBV18; D: TRBD1; CDR3: CASSPRGQGEAFF; DNA: TGTGCCAGCTCACCCCGAGGACAGGGCGAAGCTTTCTTT
size: NA; J: TRBJ1-1; V: TRBV19; D: NA; CDR3: CASSPRQMNTEAFF; DNA: TGTGCCAGTAGTCCCCGACAGATGAACACTGAAGCTTTCTTT
size: few; J: TRBJ2-3; V: TRBV7-8; D: TRBD2; CDR3: CASSQVAGGSTDTQYF; DNA: TGTGCCAGCAGCCAAGTGGCGGGAGGCTCAACAGATACGCAGTATTTT